This paragraph covers one TCR beta chain sequence. The target antigen is unknown. This sample is part of a study of T cells in tumors after PD-1 blockade. The wider study: Prior checkpoint blockade, systemic immunosuppressant use, or anti-cancer therapy within 4 weeks excluded patients. Daily vismodegib 150 mg continued in a subset of anti-PD-1-treated patients.

Genomic DNA template from tumor biopsies or peripheral blood, roughly 550 ng to 6,004 ng input. Clones were sequenced by immunoSEQ multiplex PCR, and TCRdb holds only the in-frame ones, with some missing. The sample contains around 13,000 clones, nearly 85% of which appear only once. Whole-study results and caveats: Approximately 41% of tumor TCR clonotypes were also found in blood.

The sequence came from a human donor with basal cell carcinoma. This material consisted of PBMCs, taken after anti-PD-1 treatment.

CDR3: CASSRDGNTEAFF. The DNA of the CDR3 is TGTGCCAGCAGTCGGGACGGAAACACTGAAGCTTTCTTT. The V gene is TRBV12-3 or TRBV12-4, the J gene TRBJ1-1, with a weak D call TRBD1 (5 bases). The V and J ends lost 5 bases and 2 bases respectively, with 9 bases between them. The CDR3 is 13 residues long.